A selection of T cell receptor beta chains follows, all from one sample in a study of early T cells in non-severe SARS-CoV-2 infection. TCRdb redid the calling of the 5' RACE reads with MiXCR, one entry per CDR3 protein. The sample lists around 60,000 distinct CDR3 sequences; 12% were seen once. The sequencing input was whole blood. These receptors were obtained from an adult who was a healthcare worker with PCR-confirmed SARS-CoV-2 infection or an uninfected control (not recorded which). Both conserved end residues are part of each CDR3. D genes are given only for firm matches. Clone size appears in some rows only: once, few, many, or a class for an expanded clone.

TRBV21-1	TRBJ2-2	.	.	CASIPGTLTGELFF	TGTGCCAGCATCCCCGGGACACTTACCGGGGAGCTGTTTTTT
TRBV20-1	TRBJ2-5	.	.	CSARDSWVGETQYF	TGCAGTGCTAGAGATTCTTGGGTTGGGGAGACCCAGTACTTC
TRBV19	TRBJ2-2	many	.	CASSNPRGTTTGELFF	TGTGCCAGTAGTAACCCTCGGGGGACAACGACCGGGGAGCTGTTTTTT
TRBV4-2	TRBJ2-7	.	.	CASSRSLRYEQYF	TGTGCCAGCAGCCGATCTCTTCGGTACGAGCAGTACTTC
TRBV12-2	TRBJ2-5	many	.	CASRFLNDTGTETQYF	TGTGCAAGTCGCTTCCTAAATGACACCGGAACAGAGACCCAGTACTTC
TRBV24-1	TRBJ2-5	.	TRBD1	CATRGTGRETQYF	TGTGCCACCAGAGGGACAGGGCGAGAGACCCAGTACTTC
TRBV6-2/TRBV6-3	TRBJ2-1	many	.	CASRLTGLTGTYNEQFF	TGTGCCAGCAGGCTTACGGGGCTAACAGGGACTTACAATGAGCAGTTCTTC
TRBV6-4	TRBJ2-1	many	TRBD2	CASSVAGGTYNEQFF	TGTGCCAGCTCTGTCGCGGGGGGGACCTACAATGAGCAGTTCTTC
TRBV29-1	TRBJ1-1	many	TRBD1	CSAAARGDTEAFF	TGCAGCGCCGCCGCCAGGGGGGACACTGAAGCTTTCTTT
TRBV6-5	TRBJ1-6	.	TRBD1	CASSTTGSSYNSPLHF	TGTGCCAGCAGTACGACAGGGAGCTCCTATAATTCACCCCTCCACTTT
TRBV7-8	TRBJ2-7	few	TRBD2	CASSLVAGTSGYEQYF	TGTGCCAGCAGCTTAGTGGCCGGGACTAGCGGGTACGAGCAGTACTTC
TRBV5-1	TRBJ2-6	many	.	CASSLSGSGANVLTF	TGCGCCAGCAGCTTGTCAGGCTCTGGGGCCAACGTCCTGACTTTC
TRBV20-1	TRBJ1-1	many	.	CSATRVPEAFF	TGCAGTGCTACTCGGGTGCCTGAAGCTTTCTTT
TRBV4-1	TRBJ2-2	.	.	CASSREEVSRVNTGELFF	TGCGCCAGCAGCCGAGAAGAGGTATCTAGGGTAAACACCGGGGAGCTGTTTTTT
TRBV29-1	TRBJ1-5	.	.	CSVVMSGLGNQPQHF	TGCAGCGTTGTAATGTCCGGGTTAGGCAATCAGCCCCAGCATTTT
TRBV2	TRBJ1-6	.	.	CASNSPSYNSPLHF	TGTGCCAGCAACAGTCCAAGTTATAATTCACCCCTCCACTTT
TRBV20-1	TRBJ2-1	.	.	CSVNPTEQFF	TGCAGTGTTAATCCCACTGAGCAGTTCTTC
TRBV18	TRBJ2-3	.	.	CASSPIEGVSTDTQYF	TGTGCCAGCTCACCAATTGAAGGTGTCAGCACAGATACGCAGTATTTT
TRBV20-1	TRBJ2-5	many	TRBD1	CSAKDRLTQETQYF	TGCAGTGCAAAGGACAGGCTAACCCAAGAGACCCAGTACTTC
TRBV20-1	TRBJ1-1	.	TRBD1	CSATRDRGTNTEAFF	TGCAGTGCTACCCGGGACAGGGGGACCAACACTGAAGCTTTCTTT
TRBV2	TRBJ2-4	few	TRBD1	CASRGGQGFSSKNIQYF	TGTGCCAGCCGCGGAGGACAGGGATTTTCCTCCAAAAACATTCAGTACTTC
TRBV12-3/TRBV12-4	TRBJ2-1	few	.	CASSLGTPSYNEQFF	TGTGCCAGCAGTTTGGGCACCCCCTCCTACAATGAGCAGTTCTTC
TRBV5-1	TRBJ1-5	many	.	CASSLVSGGNQPQHF	TGCGCCAGCAGCTTGGTAAGCGGGGGCAATCAGCCCCAGCATTTT
TRBV18	TRBJ2-7	few	TRBD1	CASSPDRGEQYF	TGTGCCAGCTCACCAGACAGGGGCGAGCAGTACTTC
TRBV28	TRBJ2-7	few	TRBD2	CATSGGTYEQYF	TGTGCCACCAGCGGGGGCACTTACGAGCAGTACTTC
TRBV9	TRBJ2-1	few	TRBD2	CASSVRHSTSGGLNEQFF	TGTGCCAGCAGCGTGAGGCACTCGACTAGCGGGGGGTTAAATGAGCAGTTCTTC
TRBV7-9	TRBJ2-1	.	.	CASSSGRGSYNEQFF	TGTGCCAGCAGCTCGGGGAGAGGGTCCTACAATGAGCAGTTCTTC
TRBV7-6	TRBJ2-7	.	.	CASSFERGYEQYF	TGTGCCAGCAGCTTTGAACGGGGGTACGAGCAGTACTTC
TRBV20-1	TRBJ2-2	.	.	CSARAGGVTGELFF	TGCAGTGCTAGAGCTGGAGGGGTCACCGGGGAGCTGTTTTTT
TRBV11-2	TRBJ1-1	many	.	CASSWERGTEAFF	TGTGCCAGCAGCTGGGAACGGGGGACTGAAGCTTTCTTT
TRBV19	TRBJ2-7	many	.	CASSISWGGGSSYEQYF	TGTGCCAGTAGTATTTCTTGGGGCGGAGGAAGCTCCTACGAGCAGTACTTC
TRBV11-1	TRBJ2-7	many	.	CASSLMGSSYEQYF	TGTGCCAGCAGTCTCATGGGATCATCCTACGAGCAGTACTTC
TRBV3-1	TRBJ2-3	few	.	CASSQAGVDTQYF	TGTGCCAGCAGCCAAGCGGGTGTAGATACGCAGTATTTT
TRBV20-1	TRBJ2-3	few	.	CSAPHLERGTDTQYF	TGCAGTGCCCCCCACTTGGAGCGGGGCACAGATACGCAGTATTTT
TRBV24-1	TRBJ1-1	.	.	CATSDELTGTEAFF	TGTGCCACCAGTGATGAACTGACGGGGACTGAAGCTTTCTTT